This entry features one TCR beta chain sequence. Its cognate antigen is unknown. This record comes from a study of blood T cells in healthy people across ages. Study-wide points: A roughly linear age-dependent decrease characterized TCR beta diversity per million T cells. Naive CD4+ cell counts and diversity both ran higher in long-lived than in aged donors.

Healthy Caucasian individuals from Russia aged about 6 to 95 were enrolled as donors. Then a second PCR, running roughly 7 to 11 cycles, was carried out with a sample-barcoded 5' primer and a J-beta primer mix. TCRdb reprocessed the 5' RACE reads with MiXCR, giving one entry per CDR3 protein. The sample holds about 1.6 million distinct CDR3 sequences, around 35% seen once. The CDR3 length is 14 residues. Germline V gene lookup returns CDR1 DFQATT and CDR2 SNEGSKA (reference sequence). The sequence was obtained from a woman aged 30 to 39 in good health. The chain combines TRBV20-1 with TRBJ1-1; no clear D. Sequenced input: blood. The CDR3: CSWVLGVKNTEAFF. In DNA, the CDR3 is TGCAGCTGGGTACTCGGCGTAAAGAACACTGAAGCTTTCTTT.